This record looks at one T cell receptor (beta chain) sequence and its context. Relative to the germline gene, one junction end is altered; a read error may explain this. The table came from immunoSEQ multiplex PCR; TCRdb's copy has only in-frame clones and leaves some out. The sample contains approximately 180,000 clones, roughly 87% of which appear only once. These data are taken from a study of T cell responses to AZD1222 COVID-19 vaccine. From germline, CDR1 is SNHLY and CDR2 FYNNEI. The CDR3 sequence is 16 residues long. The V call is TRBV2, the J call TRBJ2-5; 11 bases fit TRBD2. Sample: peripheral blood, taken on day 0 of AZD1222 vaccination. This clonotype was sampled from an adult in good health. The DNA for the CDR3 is TGTGCCAGCAGCGAAGAACTAGCGGGAGTTTTGGAGACCCAGTACTTC. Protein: CASSEELAGVLETQYF.